One and the same sample provided the 18 T cell receptor beta chains below, sequenced in a study of T cell responses to AZD1222 COVID-19 vaccine. Using immunoSEQ multiplex PCR, the repertoire was profiled, and TCRdb retains in-frame clones only, with some absent. Of 150,000 to 200,000 clones listed, 70% to 90% are singletons. Sequenced here: peripheral blood, sampled 28 days after the second AZD1222 dose. Receptors originate from an adult who received the AZD1222 COVID-19 vaccine.

The chain couples TRBV7-2 to TRBJ1-6; perhaps TRBD1 as D (5 bases). The CDR3 is 19 residues long. The germline V gene has CDR1 SGHTA and CDR2 FQGNSA. The V end was cut by 1 base, the J end by 4 bases, with 20 bases between. The CDR3 here is CASSLGARAGRRYNSPLHF. In nucleotides, the CDR3 is TGTGCCAGCAGCTTAGGGGCCCGGGCAGGGCGTCGTTATAATTCACCCCTCCACTTT.

V and J are TRBV6-5 and TRBJ2-7; no firm D call. CDR1 is MNHEY and CDR2 is SVGAGI in the germline V gene. The V gene lost 11 bases and the J gene lost 0 bases, with 17 bases spanning the gap. The CDR3 length is 14 residues. The chain's CDR3 is CAASAGRGSYEQYF. CDR3 bases: TGTGCCGCCAGCGCTGGAAGAGGCTCCTACGAGCAGTACTTC.

The chain employs TRBV2 and TRBJ2-1, with 7 nucleotides matching TRBD2. This CDR3 comprises 15 residues. V was clipped by 7 bases and J by 4 bases; unmatched bases: 10. Looked up from germline, CDR1 is SNHLY and CDR2 is FYNNEI. CDR3 sequence reads: CASMGGSAQYNEQFF. In nucleotides, the CDR3 is TGTGCCAGCATGGGAGGGAGCGCCCAATACAATGAGCAGTTCTTC.

The chain recombines TRBV21-1 with TRBJ1-5. TRBV21-1 is deemed a pseudogene. CDR3 length: 15 amino acids. CDR3 sequence reads: CASTTRNCHNQPQHF. DNA of the CDR3: TGTGCCAGCACCACCCGAAACTGCCACAATCAGCCCCAGCATTTT.

V and J are TRBV29-1 and TRBJ2-3, with unresolved D. The CDR3 length is 13 residues. V was trimmed by 3 bases and J by 2 bases, leaving 9 bases between them. Germline V lookup: CDR1 SQVTM, CDR2 ANQGSEA. The DNA for the CDR3 is TGCAGCGTTGAGCCACATTACACAGATACGCAGTATTTT. Translated, it gives CSVEPHYTDTQYF.

The chain joins TRBV7-9 to TRBJ2-1, with 13 bases that match TRBD2. This CDR3 has 17 residues. Per germline, CDR1 SEHNR and CDR2 FQNEAQ (reference sequence). J gave up 3 bases and V 5 bases, and 7 bases lay outside the gene matches. The CDR3 DNA reads TGTGCCAGCAGCGATACTAGCGGGAGGGCCGGCTACAATGAGCAGTTCTTC. It is translated as CASSDTSGRAGYNEQFF.

The chain employs TRBV28 and TRBJ1-5; D unresolved. Germline V gives CDR1 MDHEN, CDR2 SYDVKM. Trimming shortened V by 6 bases and J by 0 bases, and 3 bases separated the two germline ends. The CDR3 is 12 residues long. The DNA of the CDR3 is TGTGCCAGCAGATCTAGCAATCAGCCCCAGCATTTT. Residues: CASRSSNQPQHF.

This clone showed up just a few times. The chain couples TRBV4-3 to TRBJ2-3, with D perhaps matching TRBD1 (5 bases). Per the germline V gene, CDR1 is LGHNA and CDR2 is YSLEER. Trimming pared 3 bases from V and 4 bases from J, leaving 11 bases between. The CDR3 is 14 amino acids. The CDR3: CASSQGLRSDTQYF. In DNA form, the CDR3 reads TGCGCCAGCAGCCAGGGGCTGAGATCAGATACGCAGTATTTT.

The chain recombines TRBV6-5 with TRBJ2-2; TRBD2 is a possible D gene (6 bases). Trimming pared 7 bases from V and 6 bases from J, leaving 18 bases between. Germline V lookup: CDR1 MNHEY, CDR2 SVGAGI. The CDR3 is 15 amino acids. This CDR3 reads CASKGGPSVAGELFF. In nucleotides, the CDR3 is TGTGCCAGCAAGGGAGGCCCGTCCGTGGCCGGGGAGCTGTTTTTT.

The V call is TRBV10-3, the J call TRBJ2-1, with D possibly TRBD2 on 6 matching bases. Trimming removed 2 bases from V and 10 bases from J, with 21 bases in between. The CDR3 is 16 amino acids. In germline, CDR1 is ENHRY, CDR2 SYGVKD. As DNA, the CDR3 is TGTGCCATCAGTGAGGGGAGGACTGGCACTGGTGGCGAGCAGTTCTTC. This codes for CAISEGRTGTGGEQFF.

The chain uses TRBV5-1 and TRBJ1-1, with D possibly being TRBD1 (6 bases). This CDR3 is 16 amino acids long. Between the trimmed V and J ends, which lost 0 bases and 0 bases, there was a span of 12 bases. CDR1 is SGHRS, CDR2 YFSETQ, per germline. This CDR3 is CASSLAGAAMNTEAFF. The CDR3 DNA follows: TGCGCCAGCAGCTTGGCAGGGGCGGCGATGAACACTGAAGCTTTCTTT.

This clone was observed once. The chain couples TRBV28 to TRBJ1-1, with 10 bases matching TRBD1. Germline V gene data show CDR1 as MDHEN and CDR2 as SYDVKM. V gave up 2 bases and J gave up 8 bases; unmatched junction bases: 8. The CDR3 is 15 amino acids. This CDR3 is CASSLAGQGSQEAFF. In DNA form, the CDR3 reads TGTGCCAGCAGTTTAGCGGGACAGGGGTCTCAAGAAGCTTTCTTT.

This clone appeared a single time. The sample contains more than one DNA sequence encoding this CDR3. The V gene is TRBV28, the J gene TRBJ2-2; D uncertain. Looked up from germline, CDR1 is MDHEN and CDR2 is SYDVKM. Trimming pared 2 bases from V and 6 bases from J, leaving 4 bases between. The CDR3 is 12 residues long. The CDR3 loop is CASSLVAGELFF. CDR3 nucleotides: TGTGCCAGCAGTTTAGTAGCCGGGGAGCTGTTTTTT.

The chain couples TRBV6-5 to TRBJ2-4; D possibly uses TRBD1 or TRBD2 (5 bases each). Per the germline V gene, CDR1 is MNHEY and CDR2 is SVGAGI. Trimming shortened V by 6 bases and J by 7 bases, and 10 bases separated the two germline ends. The CDR3 has 12 residues. In DNA, the CDR3 is TGTGCCAGCAGGCCGGGACGTAACATTCAGTACTTC. Translation gives CASRPGRNIQYF.

The CDR3 DNA reads TGTGCCAGTAGTAGAGGGGACAGGCCGGGTGAAAAACTGTTTTTT. As protein: CASSRGDRPGEKLFF. This chain joins TRBV19 and TRBJ1-4, with 8 bases that match TRBD1. Per germline, CDR1 LNHDA and CDR2 SQIVND (reference sequence). This CDR3 has 15 residues. V lost 4 bases and J lost 7; bases outside the gene matches: 8.

The CDR3 region is CASTPTGRAVYGYTF. In nucleotides, the CDR3 is TGTGCCAGCACCCCAACGGGCAGGGCGGTCTACGGCTACACCTTC. V is TRBV28 and J is TRBJ1-2; perhaps TRBD1 as D (5 bases). The V gene's germline CDR1 is MDHEN and CDR2 SYDVKM. The CDR3 extends over 15 amino acids. V dropped 7 bases and J dropped 8 bases, with 23 bases sitting between them.

The chain employs TRBV4-2 and TRBJ2-5, with D hard to call. The germline CDR1 and CDR2 sequences are LGHNA and YNFKEQ. V dropped 1 base and J dropped 4 bases, with 10 bases sitting between them. This CDR3 is 14 amino acids long. The CDR3 DNA follows: TGTGCCAGCAGCCAAGCAACCCTTATAGAGACCCAGTACTTC. Translated, it gives CASSQATLIETQYF.

This chain uses TRBV19 with TRBJ2-7, with 10 positions matching TRBD2. Germline V gene lookup returns CDR1 LNHDA and CDR2 SQIVND (reference sequence). The J segment lost 2 bases and the V segment lost 0 bases, leaving 4 bases of the junction unmatched. CDR3 length equals 16 residues. The CDR3 DNA sequence: TGTGCCAGTAGTATAGACTTACTAGCGGGACCCTACGAGCAGTACTTC. Translated: CASSIDLLAGPYEQYF.